The 3 T cell receptor beta chains below come from one sample, sequenced in a study of T cell responses to AZD1222 COVID-19 vaccine. Profiled with immunoSEQ multiplex PCR; TCRdb holds only in-frame clones, not every one. The data contain 80,000 or so clones, about 80% of them singletons. The sample in question was peripheral blood, obtained 28 days after the second dose of the MenACWY control vaccine. These receptors were collected from an adult who received the MenACWY meningococcal vaccine as a control.

Only one count was recorded for this clone. V is TRBV4-3 and J is TRBJ1-6; D remains ambiguous. The V and J ends lost 1 base and 7 bases respectively, with 11 bases between them. The CDR3 totals 15 residues. CDR1 is LGHNA, CDR2 YSLEER, per germline. In DNA form, the CDR3 reads TGCGCCAGCAGCCAAGGGGAGGCATTGAATTCACCCCTCCACTTT. It translates to CASSQGEALNSPLHF.

This clone was observed at least ten times. This rearrangement joins TRBV29-1 to TRBJ2-1; 10 bases align to TRBD2. Germline CDR1 is SQVTM and CDR2 is ANQGSEA. V dropped 1 base and J dropped 10; count of bases not matched to a gene: 4. The CDR3 covers 13 residues. Here the CDR3 DNA reads TGCAGCGTTGAAGGGACTAGCGGAGGGGAGCAGTTCTTC. Its translation: CSVEGTSGGEQFF.

The V call is TRBV28, the J call TRBJ1-2; 7 bases fit TRBD1. V lost 10 bases and J lost 7; bases outside the gene matches: 3. The CDR3 contains 10 residues. Germline V CDR1 and CDR2: MDHEN, SYDVKM. For the CDR3, the DNA is TGTGCCACCAGGGGGTCTGGCTACACCTTC. Amino acids: CATRGSGYTF.